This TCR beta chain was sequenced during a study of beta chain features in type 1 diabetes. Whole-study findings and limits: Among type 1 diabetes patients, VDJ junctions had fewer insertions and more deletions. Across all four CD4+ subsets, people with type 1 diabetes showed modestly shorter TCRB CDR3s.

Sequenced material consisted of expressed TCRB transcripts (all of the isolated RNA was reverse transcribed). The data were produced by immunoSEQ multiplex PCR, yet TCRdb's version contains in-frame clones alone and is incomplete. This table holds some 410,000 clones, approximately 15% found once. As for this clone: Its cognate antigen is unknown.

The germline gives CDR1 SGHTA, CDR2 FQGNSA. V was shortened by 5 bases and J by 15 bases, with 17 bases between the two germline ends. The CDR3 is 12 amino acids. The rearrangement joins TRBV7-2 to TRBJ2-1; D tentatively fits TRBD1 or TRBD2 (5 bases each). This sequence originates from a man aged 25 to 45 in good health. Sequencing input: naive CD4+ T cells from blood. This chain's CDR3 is CASSLGAGPGFF. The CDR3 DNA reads TGTGCCAGCAGCCTCGGGGCGGGTCCGGGGTTCTTC. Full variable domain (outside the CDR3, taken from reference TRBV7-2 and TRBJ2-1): GAGVSQSPSNKVTEKGKDVELRCDPISGHTALYWYRQSLGQGLEFLIYFQGNSAPDKSGLPSDRFSAERTGGSVSTLTIQRTQQEDSAVYLCASSLGAGPGFFGPGTRLTVL.